This entry lists 28 T cell receptor beta chains sequenced from one sample in a study of beta chain features in type 1 diabetes. Investigators reverse transcribed all isolated RNA, so they sequenced expressed TCRB transcripts. Only in-frame clones appear in the TCRdb table, and some are missing; sequencing was by immunoSEQ multiplex PCR. This sample has hundreds of thousands of clones; 9% to 10% occur once, and the top ten carry under 0.045%. Sequencing was done on a sample of naive CD4+ T cells from blood. Receptors originate from a woman aged 18-29 years in good health.

The V and J genes are TRBV5-5 and TRBJ2-7; 8 nucleotides line up with TRBD2. The CDR3 is made up of 13 amino acids. Germline trimming cut 3 bases from V and 7 bases from J; bases unmatched to any gene: 6. Germline-derived CDR1 and CDR2 are SGHKS and YYEKEE (reference sequence). The CDR3 sequence: CASSSPRGEEQYF. CDR3 nucleotide sequence: TGTGCCAGCAGCTCCCCGCGGGGGGAAGAGCAGTACTTC.

The chain carries TRBV30 and TRBJ2-5; perhaps TRBD2 as D (7 bases). CDR3 length: 16 residues. V lost 0 bases, J lost 1 base, and 15 bases lay in between. Germline lookup yields CDR1 GTSNPN and CDR2 SVGIG (reference sequence). CDR3 DNA sequence: TGTGCCTGGAGTGTATGGAGGGGGGGCTTCCAAGAGACCCAGTACTTC. Encoded protein: CAWSVWRGGFQETQYF.

The chain employs TRBV27 and TRBJ2-5; 12 nucleotides line up with TRBD2. The CDR3 runs to 15 residues. CDR1 and CDR2 from the germline V gene are MNHEY and SMNVEV (reference sequence). The trim removed 7 bases at V and 5 bases at J, leaving 8 bases unmatched. The CDR3 region is CASMSTSGSWETQYF. CDR3 DNA: TGTGCCAGCATGTCGACTAGCGGGAGTTGGGAGACCCAGTACTTC.

J is TRBJ2-5 and V is TRBV29-1; 11 bases align to TRBD2. The CDR3 is 14 amino acids. V trimming: 5 bases; J trimming: 5 bases; junction bases outside the gene matches: 7. Germline values: CDR1 SQVTM, CDR2 ANQGSEA. The CDR3 spells CSVWASGGKETQYF. In nucleotides, the CDR3 is TGCAGCGTTTGGGCTAGCGGGGGGAAGGAGACCCAGTACTTC.

This chain links TRBV14 with TRBJ1-1; tentative D call: TRBD1 (5 bases). The V end was cut by 6 bases, the J end by 3 bases, with 11 bases between. Germline loops: CDR1 SGHDN, CDR2 FVKESK. This CDR3 region has 13 residues. The CDR3 sequence is CASSQGLDTEAFF. The CDR3 coding sequence is TGTGCCAGCAGTCAGGGATTGGACACTGAAGCTTTCTTT.

The chain couples TRBV6-5 to TRBJ2-1; maybe TRBD1 (6 bases). V shed 4 bases and J shed 5 bases, with 12 bases lying between them. CDR1 and CDR2 (germline): MNHEY, SVGAGI. This CDR3 comprises 14 residues. CDR3 nucleotides: TGTGCCAGCAGTTCCGACAGGCCTCACAATGAGCAGTTCTTC. Translation: CASSSDRPHNEQFF.

This clone was seen more than once but under ten times. The rearrangement links TRBV19 to TRBJ2-1; 11 bases map to TRBD2. After removal of 1 base from V and 0 bases from J, the junction contained 5 bases not matched to a gene. The germline V gene has CDR1 LNHDA and CDR2 SQIVND (reference sequence). The CDR3 totals 18 residues. Here the CDR3 reads CASSIVAGGTSSYNEQFF. The DNA of the CDR3 is TGTGCCAGTAGTATAGTAGCGGGAGGGACAAGCTCCTACAATGAGCAGTTCTTC.

This clone showed up just a few times. For the CDR3, the DNA is TGCGCCAGCAGCGCCCTTTCCGGACAGGCCGTGAACACTGAAGCTTTCTTT. This translates into CASSALSGQAVNTEAFF. The V gene is TRBV5-1, the J gene TRBJ1-1; 7 positions agree with TRBD1. Per germline, CDR1 SGHRS and CDR2 YFSETQ. The CDR3 has 17 residues. V gave up 4 bases and J gave up 0 bases; unmatched junction bases: 12.

The chain has TRBV6-1 and TRBJ1-1, with a weak D call TRBD1 (6 bases). V gave up 8 bases and J gave up 1 base, with 11 bases separating them. The CDR3 is made up of 13 amino acids. Per the germline V gene, CDR1 is MNHNS and CDR2 is SASEGT. The CDR3 coding sequence is TGTGCCAGCTCCCGGACAGCGAACACTGAAGCTTTCTTT. Its translation is CASSRTANTEAFF.

The chain uses TRBV18 and TRBJ1-1; D is uncertain. V was shortened by 3 bases and J by 0 bases, with 8 bases between the two germline ends. Germline CDR1 KGHSH, CDR2 LQKENI. This CDR3 region has 14 residues. CDR3 region: CASSPGGMNTEAFF. The CDR3 DNA reads as TGTGCCAGCTCACCCGGAGGGATGAACACTGAAGCTTTCTTT.

The rearrangement uses TRBV6-6 and TRBJ2-1, with 7 bases matching TRBD2. V dropped 3 bases and J dropped 6; count of bases not matched to a gene: 2. Germline values: CDR1 MNHNY, CDR2 SVGAGI (reference sequence). The CDR3 is 13 residues long. CDR3 loop: CASSYGLGNEQFF. Here the CDR3 DNA reads TGTGCCAGCAGTTATGGACTAGGCAATGAGCAGTTCTTC.

The chain links TRBV11-2 to TRBJ2-5; 10 nucleotides line up with TRBD1. Germline V lookup: CDR1 SGHAT, CDR2 FQNNGV. Germline trimming cut 4 bases from V and 5 bases from J; bases unmatched to any gene: 10. CDR3 length equals 16 residues. CDR3 nucleotides: TGTGCCAGCAGCTCTACGGGACAGGGGAGGAGGGAGACCCAGTACTTC. Its protein product is CASSSTGQGRRETQYF.

The V gene is TRBV5-1, the J gene TRBJ2-1; D may be TRBD2 (6 bases). There are 14 residues in the CDR3. Trimming took off 4 bases at V and 2 bases at J, with 10 bases between the two ends. Germline loops: CDR1 SGHRS, CDR2 YFSETQ. DNA of the CDR3: TGCGCCAGCAGCGCCGGGACTCCCTACAATGAGCAGTTCTTC. Amino acid sequence: CASSAGTPYNEQFF.

This chain joins TRBV30 and TRBJ2-3; D call uncertain. The germline V gene encodes CDR1 GTSNPN and CDR2 SVGIG (reference sequence). CDR3 length equals 12 residues. The V gene lost 0 bases and the J gene lost 6 bases, with 7 bases spanning the gap. The CDR3 DNA follows: TGTGCCTGGAGTGTTGGCTGGGATACGCAGTATTTT. The encoded protein is CAWSVGWDTQYF.

This clone has a handful of counts. The CDR3 bases are TGTGCCTGGAGTGTAATGCAGGGAAGGGCTGAAGCTTTCTTT. The encoded protein is CAWSVMQGRAEAFF. The chain is built from TRBV30 and TRBJ1-1, with D tentatively TRBD1 (5 bases). The CDR3 sequence is 14 residues long. Germline CDR1 is GTSNPN and CDR2 is SVGIG (reference sequence). V lost 0 bases and J 6 bases, leaving 14 bases between the germline ends.

The rearrangement links TRBV30 to TRBJ1-1, with 8 bases matching TRBD1. The ends lost 4 bases at V and 1 base at J; junction bases unmatched: 5. Germline-derived CDR1 and CDR2 are GTSNPN and SVGIG (reference sequence). This CDR3 is 14 amino acids long. CDR3 amino acids: CAWISGQGNTEAFF. CDR3 DNA: TGTGCCTGGATTTCTGGACAGGGGAACACTGAAGCTTTCTTT. Full variable domain (outside the CDR3, taken from reference TRBV30 and TRBJ1-1): SQTIHQWPATLVQPVGSPLSLECTVEGTSNPNLYWYRQAAGRGLQLLFYSVGIGQISSEVPQNLSASRPQDRQFILSSKKLLLSDSGFYLCAWISGQGNTEAFFGQGTRLTVV.

In this sample, this clone turned up once. The chain is built from TRBV19 and TRBJ2-1; weak D call: TRBD2 (6 bases). From germline, CDR1 is LNHDA and CDR2 SQIVND (reference sequence). The CDR3 is 15 amino acids. Between the trimmed V and J ends, which lost 3 bases and 5 bases, there was a span of 14 bases. The CDR3 sequence is CASSISRGMNNEQFF. CDR3 nucleotides: TGTGCCAGTAGTATTTCTCGGGGGATGAACAATGAGCAGTTCTTC.

The V gene is TRBV7-6, the J gene TRBJ2-5; TRBD1 aligns across 8 bases. V lost 5 bases to trimming and J lost 5 bases; unmatched junction nucleotides: 13. Germline V gives CDR1 SGHVS, CDR2 FNYEAQ. This CDR3 has 16 residues. The CDR3 reads CASSPASIRQGETQYF. In DNA, the CDR3 is TGTGCCAGCAGCCCTGCGAGCATTAGACAGGGGGAGACCCAGTACTTC.

This clone was observed a handful of times. The gene calls are TRBV25-1 and TRBJ2-2; D perhaps matches TRBD1 (6 bases). This CDR3 spans 15 amino acids. Trimming took off 2 bases at V and 5 bases at J, with 12 bases between the two ends. Germline loops: CDR1 MGHDK, CDR2 SYGVNS. The CDR3 here is CASSEGGSLTGELFF. CDR3 DNA sequence: TGTGCCAGCAGTGAAGGGGGCAGTTTGACCGGGGAGCTGTTTTTT.

Only a few counts were recorded for this clone. The chain employs TRBV10-3 and TRBJ1-1; TRBD1 is a possible D gene (6 bases). V was trimmed by 6 bases and J by 2 bases, leaving 10 bases between them. Germline loops: CDR1 ENHRY, CDR2 SYGVKD. This CDR3 has 13 amino acids. The CDR3 is CAIRRQANTEAFF. The CDR3 bases are TGTGCCATCAGGCGACAGGCCAACACTGAAGCTTTCTTT.

The gene calls are TRBV2 and TRBJ2-5; maybe TRBD2 (5 bases). CDR3 length equals 14 residues. Germline lookup yields CDR1 SNHLY and CDR2 FYNNEI. V was clipped by 4 bases and J by 0 bases, with 9 bases between them. The CDR3 DNA reads TGTGCCAGCAGTGCCGGGAAGTACCAAGAGACCCAGTACTTC. It is translated as CASSAGKYQETQYF.

In this sample, this clone turned up a few times. The chain couples TRBV5-6 to TRBJ1-2, with D maybe TRBD1 (6 bases). The CDR3 has 15 amino acids. V was clipped by 3 bases and J by 4 bases, with 16 bases between them. CDR1 is SGHDT, CDR2 YYEEEE, per germline. The CDR3 loop reads CASSYSGGALYGYTF. The DNA for the CDR3 is TGTGCCAGCAGCTATTCGGGGGGGGCCCTCTATGGCTACACCTTC.

This clone was detected a few times. The genes are TRBV9 and TRBJ2-1; 7 bases are a match to TRBD1. This CDR3 comprises 16 residues. From germline, CDR1 is SGDLS and CDR2 YYNGEE. With 0 bases clipped from V and 7 bases from J, the junction kept 10 bases outside the gene matches. The CDR3 protein is CASSVEFRGIRNEQFF. The CDR3 DNA is TGTGCCAGCAGCGTAGAGTTCAGGGGGATCAGGAATGAGCAGTTCTTC.

This clone was detected only a few times. The V gene is TRBV2, the J gene TRBJ1-6; possibly TRBD1 for D (5 bases). The CDR3 loop spans 15 amino acids. Trimming removed 3 bases from V and 8 bases from J, with 14 bases in between. Germline V CDR1 and CDR2: SNHLY, FYNNEI. The CDR3 sequence is CASSDARAGHSPLHF. The CDR3 region has the DNA TGTGCCAGCAGTGACGCCAGGGCAGGTCATTCACCCCTCCACTTT.

This clone has just a few counts. The chain combines TRBV5-1 with TRBJ2-7; the D is unclear. CDR3 length: 19 residues. The V gene's germline CDR1 is SGHRS and CDR2 YFSETQ. V dropped 3 bases and J dropped 0 bases, with 25 bases sitting between them. CDR3 in DNA: TGCGCCAGCAGCTCATCCACTGGTTACGCCGGATCTAGCTCCTACGAGCAGTACTTC. Its translation: CASSSSTGYAGSSSYEQYF.

In this sample, this clone turned up a few times. This rearrangement joins TRBV7-9 to TRBJ1-2; 12 bases are a match to TRBD1. The CDR3 consists of 15 residues. Germline values: CDR1 SEHNR, CDR2 FQNEAQ (reference sequence). V lost 0 bases to trimming and J lost 4 bases; unmatched junction nucleotides: 0. DNA of the CDR3: TGTGCCAGCAGCTTAGCGGGACAGGGGGCCTATGGCTACACCTTC. Encoded protein: CASSLAGQGAYGYTF.

This clone was observed a few times. V usage is TRBV11-1 and J usage is TRBJ2-1; unclear D gene. The germline gives CDR1 SGHAT, CDR2 FQDESV (reference sequence). The V end was cut by 5 bases, the J end by 4 bases, with 18 bases between. The CDR3 runs to 16 residues. The chain's CDR3 is CASSPRRTSGYNEQFF. CDR3 sequence (DNA): TGTGCCAGCAGCCCCCGAAGAACTTCCGGTTACAATGAGCAGTTCTTC.

This clone was seen a few times. The CDR3, as DNA: TGTGCCAGCAGCTTAGTGTCTGCGGGAGAGGGTGAGCAGTTCTTC. The encoded protein is CASSLVSAGEGEQFF. The rearrangement uses TRBV7-6 and TRBJ2-1, with TRBD2 matching 7 bases. Losses at the gene ends were 1 base for V and 9 bases for J; bases not matched to a gene: 9. CDR1 is SGHVS, CDR2 FNYEAQ, per germline. This CDR3 comprises 15 residues. Full variable domain (missing parts from reference TRBV7-6 and TRBJ2-1): GAGVSQSPRYKVTKRGQDVALRCDPISGHVSLYWYRQALGQGPEFLTYFNYEAQQDKSGLPNDRFSAERPEGSISTLTIQRTEQRDSAMYRCASSLVSAGEGEQFFGPGTRLTVL.